One sample yielded the 13 T cell receptor beta chains listed below, sequenced in a study of T cell responses to AZD1222 COVID-19 vaccine (dated by TCRdb to about 2021). Library construction relied on the immunoSEQ multiplex PCR assay. Entries here come from immuneACCESS through TCRdb and include only in-frame sequences with V and J called. Some clones fail to appear in such tables; in the studies checked, an unresolved V gene covers under half of the shortfall, and the cause of the remainder is unknown. In this sample the table shows some 130,000 clones, just over 85% of which occur a single time. More than 20% of the sample goes to the ten largest clones. The time point label, read with the paper, signifies: baseline before first vaccination. The material was peripheral blood, obtained on day 0 of AZD1222 vaccination. The receptors come from an adult in good health.

V is TRBV15 and J is TRBJ1-2, with D perhaps TRBD1 (5 bases). Trimming took off 5 bases at V and 6 bases at J, with 16 bases between the two ends. CDR3 length: 14 residues. The germline CDR1 and CDR2 sequences are LNHNV and YYDKDF (reference sequence). The CDR3, as DNA: TGTGCCACCAGCCGAAAAGGGACGTCCAATGGCTACACCTTC. It specifies CATSRKGTSNGYTF.

V gene TRBV28 combines with J gene TRBJ1-1; the D is unclear. The V and J ends lost 5 bases and 5 bases respectively, with 9 bases between them. The CDR3 consists of 12 residues. Germline-derived CDR1 and CDR2 are MDHEN and SYDVKM. The CDR3 protein is CASSVRETEAFF. DNA for the CDR3: TGTGCCAGCAGTGTACGGGAGACTGAAGCTTTCTTT.

The chain couples TRBV6-7 to TRBJ1-1; no firm D call. TRBV6-7 qualifies as an ORF whose function is uncertain. The CDR3 sequence is 13 residues long. The V and J ends lost 3 bases and 9 bases respectively, with 14 bases between them. The CDR3 spells CASSYSPQLKAFF. In DNA form, the CDR3 reads TGTGCCAGCAGTTATTCCCCACAGTTGAAAGCTTTCTTT.

The J gene is TRBJ2-1, the V gene TRBV6-5; D is possibly TRBD1 or TRBD2 (5 bases each). V lost 8 bases, J lost 9 bases, and 11 bases lay in between. Germline V gene lookup returns CDR1 MNHEY and CDR2 SVGAGI. The CDR3 is 11 amino acids. In nucleotides, the CDR3 is TGTGCCAGCTACTGGGGGAGTGAGCAGTTCTTC. Translated, it gives CASYWGSEQFF.

The chain links TRBV5-6 to TRBJ1-5; the D gene is possibly TRBD1 (6 bases). Germline loops: CDR1 SGHDT, CDR2 YYEEEE. The V gene lost 5 bases and the J gene lost 6 bases, with 21 bases spanning the gap. This CDR3 region has 16 residues. CDR3 sequence reads: CASSNYYRDISQPQHF. The CDR3, as DNA: TGTGCCAGCAGTAACTATTACCGGGACATAAGTCAGCCCCAGCATTTT.

The chain joins TRBV10-3 to TRBJ2-1, with 14 bases that match TRBD2. V shed 10 bases, J shed 10 bases, and the junction held 9 bases outside the gene matches. The CDR3 sequence is 14 residues long. Germline CDR1 reads ENHRY; CDR2 reads SYGVKD. The DNA of the CDR3 is TGTGCCAGCTTAGGGACTAGCGGGGGAGGGGAGCAGTTCTTC. This gives the protein CASLGTSGGGEQFF.

V is TRBV9 and J is TRBJ1-2, with D unresolved. V was shortened by 4 bases and J by 8 bases, with 18 bases between the two germline ends. CDR1 SGDLS and CDR2 YYNGEE come from the germline V gene. The CDR3 length is 14 residues. CDR3 coding DNA: TGTGCCAGCAGCCCGCGGACGGCCTCTGGAGGCTACACCTTC. Translated, it gives CASSPRTASGGYTF.

The CDR3 DNA reads as TGTGCCAGCAGCTTAAGGGGCCGCGGCAATCAGCCCCAGCATTTT. This encodes CASSLRGRGNQPQHF. V and J are TRBV7-2 and TRBJ1-5; maybe TRBD1 (5 bases). V lost 2 bases, J lost 2 bases, and 10 bases lay in between. CDR1 SGHTA and CDR2 FQGNSA come from the germline V gene. This CDR3 is 15 amino acids long.

J is TRBJ1-6 and V is TRBV28; no reliable D call. Looked up from germline, CDR1 is MDHEN and CDR2 is SYDVKM. The CDR3 has 12 amino acids. V was cut by 7 bases and J by 7 bases, with 8 bases left in between. CDR3: CASTLPNSPLHF. CDR3 coding DNA: TGTGCCAGCACCTTGCCGAATTCACCCCTCCACTTT.

The J gene is TRBJ2-5, the V gene TRBV5-4; D perhaps matches TRBD1 (6 bases). Germline V CDR1 and CDR2: SGHNT, YYREEE (reference sequence). This CDR3 has 14 amino acids. With 6 bases removed from V and 4 bases from J, the gap between germline ends came to 16 bases. The CDR3 region is CASTVGAYPETQYF. CDR3 DNA sequence: TGTGCCAGCACTGTGGGGGCCTATCCAGAGACCCAGTACTTC.

CDR3 protein: CASSLGQGFNGYTF. Here the CDR3 DNA reads TGTGCCAGCAGCTTAGGACAGGGTTTTAATGGCTACACCTTC. The V and J genes are TRBV7-9 and TRBJ1-2, with 7 nucleotides matching TRBD1. The V gene's germline CDR1 is SEHNR and CDR2 FQNEAQ (reference sequence). The CDR3 runs 14 residues. The V segment lost 1 base and the J segment 6 bases; nucleotides outside the gene matches: 5.

The chain employs TRBV19 and TRBJ1-5; 8 nucleotides agree with TRBD1. Germline-derived CDR1 and CDR2 are LNHDA and SQIVND (reference sequence). Germline trimming cut 1 base from V and 5 bases from J; bases unmatched to any gene: 13. The CDR3 is 18 amino acids. The CDR3 loop is CASSIGLVTGGVHQPQHF. For the CDR3, the DNA is TGTGCCAGTAGTATAGGGCTAGTCACAGGGGGGGTCCATCAGCCCCAGCATTTT.

With regard to this clone: This specimen includes other DNA sequences encoding the same CDR3. The chain recombines TRBV19 with TRBJ1-1, with 7 bases that match TRBD1. Germline lookup yields CDR1 LNHDA and CDR2 SQIVND (reference sequence). This CDR3 has 14 amino acids. V lost 3 bases, J lost 0 bases, and 1 base stayed unmatched. In DNA form, the CDR3 reads TGTGCCAGTAGTATTACAGGGGTGAACACTGAAGCTTTCTTT. As protein: CASSITGVNTEAFF.